Listed below are T cell receptor beta chains from one sample, sequenced in a study of blood T cells in healthy people across ages. Using its own MiXCR run on the 5' RACE reads, TCRdb lists one record per CDR3 protein. The sample consists of under 2,000,000 distinct CDR3 sequences, about 49% of them appearing once. The sample comprised blood. Receptors were obtained from a woman aged 40 to 50 in good health. The CDR3 runs from the conserved cysteine through the conserved F or W. A D gene is named only where the DNA matches it firmly. Part of the rows lack a size; the others show once, few, many or a class for expanded clones.

j_call v_call d_call clone_size cdr3_nt cdr3_aa
TRBJ2-7 TRBV20-1 . . TGCAGTGCTAGAGACGGGGGCAGCTCTAACCCCTACGAGCAGTACTTC CSARDGGSSNPYEQYF
TRBJ2-2 TRBV12-3/TRBV12-4 . . TGTGCCAGCAGTTTATTAGGGGTGGCCACCGGGGAGCTGTTTTTT CASSLLGVATGELFF
TRBJ2-3 TRBV7-2 . . TGTGCCAGCAGCTTAGAAGGGTCCTATGCGCAGTATTTT CASSLEGSYAQYF
TRBJ2-7 TRBV5-1 TRBD2 . TGCGCCAGCAGCTTACCTAGCGGGGGGAACGAGCAGTACTTC CASSLPSGGNEQYF
TRBJ2-3 TRBV10-3 . few TGTGCCATCAGTGAGAGAGCCATGAGAGCCACAGATACGCAGTATTTT CAISERAMRATDTQYF
TRBJ2-5 TRBV28 . . TGTGCCAGCAGTGGGGGACTCGAATACCAAGAGACCCAGTACTTC CASSGGLEYQETQYF
TRBJ2-7 TRBV2 TRBD1 few TGTGCCAGCACCCAGGGGAGACAGGGGGGTTACGAGCAGTACTTC CASTQGRQGGYEQYF
TRBJ1-1 TRBV5-6 . . TGTGCCAGCAGCTTCGTGGGGCCCACTGAAGCTTTCTTT CASSFVGPTEAFF
TRBJ1-2 TRBV7-2 TRBD1 . TGTGCCAGCAGCTTATGGAGGGACAGGGTAAATGGCTACACCTTC CASSLWRDRVNGYTF
TRBJ1-2 TRBV7-2 . . TGTGCCAGCAGCTTACGGACACGAGAATATGGCTACACCTTC CASSLRTREYGYTF
TRBJ1-2 TRBV20-1 . once TGCAGTGCTAGTCCGGAGAACTATGGCTACACCTTC CSASPENYGYTF
TRBJ2-6 TRBV13 . . TGTGCCAGCAAGGGAAGGGCAGGGGTTCCCGGGGCCAACGTCCTGACTTTC CASKGRAGVPGANVLTF
TRBJ2-1 TRBV2 TRBD2 few TGTGCCAGCGCTGGGATAGGTAGCGGGGCCTACAATGAGCAGTTCTTC CASAGIGSGAYNEQFF
TRBJ1-1 TRBV7-2 TRBD1 . TGTGCCAGCAGCGGATCCGGTGGACAGGGGCGTGAAGCTTTCTTT CASSGSGGQGREAFF
TRBJ2-7 TRBV6-2/TRBV6-3 . . TGTGCCAGTGGGGGGAGTCGTCCCTACGAGCAGTACTTC CASGGSRPYEQYF
TRBJ2-1 TRBV19 . . TGTGCCAGTAGTATATCGGGGGGCCCCTACAATGAGCAGTTCTTC CASSISGGPYNEQFF
TRBJ2-3 TRBV7-9 TRBD2 . TGTGCCAGCAGCCCTAGCGGGGGGTTGGTTGCAGATACGCAGTATTTT CASSPSGGLVADTQYF